The clone carrying this TCR beta chain occurred once. Other DNA variants within this sample encode the same CDR3. These data are taken from a study of control samples from healthy donors and cancer patients. The method was immunoSEQ multiplex PCR; TCRdb's version includes in-frame clones alone and lacks a portion of them. The sample yields about 160,000 clones, 90% to 95% seen once. The CDR3 sequence is 14 residues long. CDR1 and CDR2 from the germline V gene are MNHNY and SVGAGI (reference sequence). V lost 4 bases to trimming and J lost 4 bases; unmatched junction nucleotides: 5. V is TRBV6-6 and J is TRBJ2-7, with 9 bases matching TRBD1. The TCR originated in a woman in her thirties or forties in good health. The sample comprised blood. The CDR3: CASSSGTGLYEQYF. CDR3 DNA sequence: TGTGCCAGCAGTTCCGGGACAGGGTTGTACGAGCAGTACTTC.